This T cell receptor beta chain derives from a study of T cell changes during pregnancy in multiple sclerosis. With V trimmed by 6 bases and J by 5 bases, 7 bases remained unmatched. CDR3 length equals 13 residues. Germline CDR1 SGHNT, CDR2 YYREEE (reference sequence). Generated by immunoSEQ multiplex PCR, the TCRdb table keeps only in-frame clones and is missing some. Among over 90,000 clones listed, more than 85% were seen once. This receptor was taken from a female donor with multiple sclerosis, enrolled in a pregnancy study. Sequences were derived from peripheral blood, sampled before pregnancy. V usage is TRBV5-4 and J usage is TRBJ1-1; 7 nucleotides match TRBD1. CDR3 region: CASTTGERTEAFF. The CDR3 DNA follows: TGTGCCAGCACCACAGGGGAGAGGACTGAAGCTTTCTTT.